The present T cell receptor (beta chain) was sequenced within a study of blood T cell repertoires in COVID-19. With 1 base clipped from V and 1 base from J, the junction kept 7 bases outside the gene matches. The CDR3 loop spans 16 amino acids. CDR1 and CDR2 from the germline V gene are KGHSH and LQKENI. Using immunoSEQ multiplex PCR, the repertoire was profiled, and TCRdb retains in-frame clones only, with some absent. The sample holds fewer than 80,000 clones; roughly 91% are singletons and the top ten take roughly 20%. V usage is TRBV18 and J usage is TRBJ2-7; TRBD2 matches at 7 bases. This TCR derives from a human donor in a cohort sampled during active COVID-19. Source material: peripheral blood. The CDR3 here is CASSPLSVGGSYEQYF. Here the CDR3 DNA reads TGTGCCAGCTCACCACTTTCCGTGGGAGGGTCCTACGAGCAGTACTTC. The whole variable domain, filled in from reference TRBV18 and TRBJ2-7, reads NAGVMQNPRHLVRRRGQEARLRCSPMKGHSHVYWYRQLPEEGLKFMVYLQKENIIDESGMPKERFSAEFPKEGPSILRIQQVVRGDSAAYFCASSPLSVGGSYEQYFGPGTRLTVT.